The T cell receptor (beta chain) under discussion was sequenced for a study of cytomegalovirus exposure and HLA in healthy donors. V dropped 1 base and J dropped 11; count of bases not matched to a gene: 10. From germline, CDR1 is SGHNT and CDR2 YYREEE (reference sequence). The CDR3 extends over 14 amino acids. PCR involved 60 Vbeta and 13 Jbeta primers. Clones were sequenced by immunoSEQ multiplex PCR, and TCRdb holds only the in-frame ones, with some missing. The table lists about 140,000 clones, about four fifths of them singletons. Findings of the study overall: Reportedly, fewer N-insertions than the 666-donor mean appeared in an Asian-associated ancestry cluster in a later analysis. Among TCR beta chains, those listed as cytomegalovirus-associated numbered over 150.

A word on this clone: Its antigen is as yet unknown.

Sequenced input: PBMCs. The chain uses TRBV5-4 and TRBJ1-1; 8 bases agree with TRBD1. This TCR derives from a male donor in good health and CMV-seronegative. The CDR3 spells CASSLKRGTGAAFF. DNA of the CDR3: TGTGCCAGCAGCTTGAAAAGGGGGACAGGCGCCGCTTTCTTT.